The 30 T cell receptor beta chains below come from one sample, sequenced in a study of regulatory T cells in long-lasting Graves disease (dated by TCRdb to the early 2020s). The meaning of the sample's time point label: newly diagnosed GD, antithyroid drugs for less than 3 months. For both TCR sequencing and RNA sequencing, RNA was extracted from PBMCs using TRIzol. To prepare the library, multiplex PCR was applied. The sequencing machine was an Illumina HiSeq 4000. TCR beta libraries were built with iRepertoire HTBI primers and Arm-PCR amplification of CDR3 regions. Using fastp trimming at Q25 and MiXCR clonotype assembly, TCRdb reanalyzed the public sequencing data and kept in-frame beta chains. Every distinct CDR3 protein forms one entry, paired with its most common genes and DNA. The sample yields about 310,000 distinct CDR3 sequences; 18% were counted once. The biggest ten clones account for more than 35% of the sample.

Sequenced material: peripheral blood mononuclear cells (PBMCs), taken at new diagnosis, from a patient treated with antithyroid drugs. These receptors all come from a female donor with Graves disease.

This clonotype is a singleton in its sample. V and J are TRBV2 and TRBJ2-5; the D call may be TRBD1 or TRBD2 (5 bases each). Between the trimmed V and J ends, which lost 3 bases and 13 bases, there was a span of 18 bases. The CDR3 is 13 residues long. Germline V gene sequence: CDR1 SNHLY, CDR2 FYNNEI. CDR3 amino acids: CASSDTLGDPPYF. The CDR3, as DNA: TGTGCCAGCAGTGATACCTTGGGGGACCCCCCGTACTTC. Variable domain in full (rest from reference TRBV2 and TRBJ2-5): EPEVTQTPSHQVTQMGQEVILRCVPISNHLYFYWYRQILGQKVEFLVSFYNNEISEKSEIFDDQFSVERPDGSNFTLKIRSTKLEDSAMYFCASSDTLGDPPYFGPGTRLLVL.

This clonotype was recorded many times. V is TRBV7-8 and J is TRBJ2-1, with a possible D match to TRBD2 (6 bases). There are 19 residues in the CDR3. CDR1 is SGHVS and CDR2 is FQNEAQ in the germline V gene. Trimming removed 1 base at V and 6 bases at J, with 25 bases between. The CDR3 coding sequence is TGTGCCAGCAGCTTAGAAATTTTTGGCGGGATGGCGTACCTCAATGAGCAGTTCTTC. It codes for CASSLEIFGGMAYLNEQFF.

This sequence joins TRBV5-6 and TRBJ2-7, with TRBD1 identical over 7 bases. V gave up 4 bases and J gave up 5 bases; unmatched junction bases: 9. The CDR3 contains 14 residues. CDR1 is SGHDT and CDR2 is YYEEEE in the germline V gene. The CDR3 spells CASSGLTGFDEQYF. As DNA, the CDR3 is TGTGCCAGCAGCGGGCTGACAGGGTTTGACGAGCAGTACTTC. Together with reference TRBV5-6 and TRBJ2-7, the CDR3 gives the full variable domain: DAGVTQSPTHLIKTRGQQVTLRCSPKSGHDTVSWYQQALGQGPQFIFQYYEEEERQRGNFPDRFSGHQFPNYSSELNVNALLLGDSALYLCASSGLTGFDEQYFGPGTRLTVT.

Worth noting for this clonotype: A much larger clonotype is one base distant, so this may be a read error. The chain uses TRBV15 and TRBJ1-4; TRBD1 agrees at 8 bases. CDR1 LNHNV and CDR2 YYDKDF come from the germline V gene (reference sequence). The CDR3 covers 17 residues. The CDR3 region is CATSREHTGQELEKLLF. For the CDR3, the DNA is TGTGCCACCAGCAGAGAGCACACGGGACAGGAACTTGAAAAACTGCTTTTT.

This clonotype was seen at least ten times. The genes are TRBV4-1 and TRBJ2-5; D uncertain. Germline assignment: CDR1 MGHRA and CDR2 YSYEKL. The CDR3 has 12 amino acids. Trimming pared 1 base from V and 7 bases from J, leaving 7 bases between. The CDR3 bases are TGCGCCAGCAGCCAAGCCTTGGGGACCCAGTACTTC. Protein sequence: CASSQALGTQYF.

The chain recombines TRBV7-2 with TRBJ1-4; no firm D call. Trimming pared 7 bases from V and 5 bases from J, leaving 11 bases between. CDR1 is SGHTA, CDR2 FQGNSA, per germline. The CDR3 loop spans 13 amino acids. The CDR3 reads CASKVLQNEKLFF. In nucleotides, the CDR3 is TGTGCCAGCAAGGTCCTTCAGAATGAAAAACTGTTTTTT. The entire variable domain, with the rest obtained from reference TRBV7-2 and TRBJ1-4, is as follows: GAGVSQSPSNKVTEKGKDVELRCDPISGHTALYWYRQSLGQGLEFLIYFQGNSAPDKSGLPSDRFSAERTGGSVSTLTIQRTQQEDSAVYLCASKVLQNEKLFFGSGTQLSVL.

This clonotype was seen ten or more times. The V and J genes are TRBV7-9 and TRBJ1-3; no clear D gene. Trimming stripped 5 bases from V and 2 bases from J, with 10 bases between. The germline V gene encodes CDR1 SEHNR and CDR2 FQNEAQ (reference sequence). This CDR3 is 14 amino acids long. In DNA, the CDR3 is TGTGCCAGCAGCCCTAGGAGTGCTGGAAACACCATATATTTT. It yields the protein CASSPRSAGNTIYF.

This clonotype was observed many times. This chain connects TRBV12-3 or TRBV12-4 to TRBJ1-5; D remains ambiguous. Trimming shortened V by 2 bases and J by 0 bases, and 11 bases separated the two germline ends. There are 16 residues in the CDR3. CDR3: CASSLTASYSNQPQHF. The CDR3 DNA sequence: TGTGCCAGCAGTTTAACAGCCTCTTATAGCAATCAGCCCCAGCATTTT.

In the case of this clonotype: This likely traces to a read error, being one base from a far larger clone. This chain connects TRBV2 to TRBJ2-1; 8 bases fit TRBD2. Germline trimming cut 7 bases from V and 9 bases from J; bases unmatched to any gene: 8. The CDR3 contains 13 residues. Germline V CDR1 and CDR2: SNHLY, FYNNEI. CDR3 sequence reads: CASKRSAGGEQFF. In nucleotides, the CDR3 is TGTGCCAGCAAACGGAGTGCGGGGGGTGAGCAGTTCTTC.

In this sample, this clonotype turned up many times. This chain joins TRBV7-2 and TRBJ2-1; no firm D call. The CDR3 has 14 residues. The ends were cut back, 5 bases at V and 7 bases at J, with 15 bases in the middle. Looked up from germline, CDR1 is SGHTA and CDR2 is FQGNSA. CDR3 residues: CASSLRWGENEQFF. CDR3 DNA: TGTGCCAGCAGCCTCAGGTGGGGTGAAAATGAGCAGTTCTTC.

In this sample, this clonotype turned up many times. V and J are TRBV12-3 or TRBV12-4 and TRBJ1-1; a weak D match, TRBD1 (6 bases). This CDR3 is 15 amino acids long. V lost 4 bases and J 1 base, leaving 13 bases between the germline ends. The CDR3 here is CASSSRQAPNTEAFF. The CDR3 DNA reads TGTGCCAGCAGTTCTAGACAGGCCCCGAACACTGAAGCTTTCTTT.

This clonotype was detected many times. J is TRBJ1-2 and V is TRBV2; D gene uncertain. Germline V gene data show CDR1 as SNHLY and CDR2 as FYNNEI. The CDR3 runs to 14 residues. V lost 7 bases, J lost 8 bases, and 20 bases lay in between. CDR3 sequence: CASTRRGVGWGYTF. The DNA for the CDR3 is TGTGCCAGCACTAGACGCGGAGTGGGGTGGGGCTACACCTTC.

This clonotype was picked up many times. The chain employs TRBV11-3 and TRBJ2-5, with TRBD2 identical over 10 bases. The V and J ends lost 2 bases and 4 bases, in that order; junction bases with no gene match: 7. The CDR3 is 16 amino acids. CDR1 SGHNT and CDR2 YENEEA come from the germline V gene. The CDR3 DNA reads as TGTGCCAGCAGCTTAACCCCAGCGGGAGGGCGAGAGACCCAGTACTTC. It yields the protein CASSLTPAGGRETQYF. Full variable domain (rest looked up from reference TRBV11-3 and TRBJ2-5): EAGVVQSPRYKIIEKKQPVAFWCNPISGHNTLYWYLQNLGQGPELLIRYENEEAVDDSQLPKDRFSAERLKGVDSTLKIQPAELGDSAVYLCASSLTPAGGRETQYFGPGTRLLVL.

This clonotype has at least ten counts. The chain has TRBV11-3 and TRBJ2-2; 8 bases fit TRBD2. Losses at the gene ends were 1 base for V and 2 bases for J; bases not matched to a gene: 12. Germline V gives CDR1 SGHNT, CDR2 YENEEA. The CDR3 sequence is 19 residues long. The CDR3 sequence is CASSLGRFELADNTGELFF. The DNA of the CDR3 is TGTGCCAGCAGCTTAGGGCGGTTCGAACTAGCGGATAACACCGGGGAGCTGTTTTTT. The entire variable domain, with the rest obtained from reference TRBV11-3 and TRBJ2-2, is as follows: EAGVVQSPRYKIIEKKQPVAFWCNPISGHNTLYWYLQNLGQGPELLIRYENEEAVDDSQLPKDRFSAERLKGVDSTLKIQPAELGDSAVYLCASSLGRFELADNTGELFFGEGSRLTVL.

This clonotype occurred many times. One end of the junction does not line up with germline, which may come from a read error. This chain uses TRBV18 with TRBJ2-5, with 7 bases identical to TRBD2. The CDR3 runs 15 residues. Germline V gene lookup returns CDR1 KGHSH and CDR2 LQKENI. CDR3 sequence: CASSPEERDQESQYF. The CDR3 nucleotides read TGTGCCAGCTCACCCGAGGAGCGGGATCAAGAGAGCCAGTACTTC. The variable domain in full, with the rest retrieved from reference TRBV18 and TRBJ2-5, is NAGVMQNPRHLVRRRGQEARLRCSPMKGHSHVYWYRQLPEEGLKFMVYLQKENIIDESGMPKERFSAEFPKEGPSILRIQQVVRGDSAAYFCASSPEERDQESQYFGPGTRLLVL.

With regard to this clonotype: A read error may explain this, as a much larger clone is one base away. V is TRBV6-1 and J is TRBJ1-6, with TRBD1 as a possible D gene (6 bases). CDR1 and CDR2 from the germline V gene are MNHNS and SASEGT. The length of the CDR3 is 14 residues. For the CDR3, the DNA is TGTGCCAGCAGCCGGGACACGAATAATTCACCCCTCCGCTTT. Amino acids: CASSRDTNNSPLRF.

The chain has TRBV12-5 and TRBJ2-3, with D unresolved. CDR1 is LGHNT, CDR2 FRNRAP, per germline. This CDR3 has 13 residues. V was clipped by 0 bases and J by 5 bases, with 6 bases between them. The CDR3 DNA reads TGTGCTAGTGGTTTGGTGTACGAAGATACGCAGTATTTT. Its protein product is CASGLVYEDTQYF.

This clonotype was picked up many times. The J gene is TRBJ2-7, the V gene TRBV6-5, with TRBD2 identical over 7 bases. V was clipped by 0 bases and J by 5 bases; unmatched bases: 7. The germline V gene encodes CDR1 MNHEY and CDR2 SVGAGI. The CDR3 is 15 residues long. DNA of the CDR3: TGTGCCAGCAGTTACTCGGAACGGGGGGAAGACGAGCAGTACTTC. It translates to CASSYSERGEDEQYF.

The sample holds many counts of this clonotype. The chain combines TRBV12-3 or TRBV12-4 with TRBJ2-5; tentative D call: TRBD2 (6 bases). The CDR3 sequence is 14 residues long. Trimming stripped 4 bases from V and 5 bases from J, with 14 bases between. The CDR3 sequence: CASSWREGVETQYF. CDR3 sequence (DNA): TGTGCCAGCAGTTGGAGGGAAGGGGTGGAGACCCAGTACTTC.

This clonotype came up many times. This chain links TRBV10-3 with TRBJ2-1; D is unclear. Germline loops: CDR1 ENHRY, CDR2 SYGVKD. Trimming took 9 bases from V and 11 from J, leaving 14 bases between them. This CDR3 contains 11 residues. The CDR3 nucleotides read TGTGCCATAGCCAACAGCCTCAAGCAGTTCTTC. Translating it yields CAIANSLKQFF.

V gene TRBV29-1 combines with J gene TRBJ2-5, with 12 positions matching TRBD1. Trimming cost V 3 bases and J 4 bases; bases outside gene matches: 6. Germline V gives CDR1 SQVTM, CDR2 ANQGSEA. The CDR3 sequence is 15 residues long. CDR3 bases: TGCAGCGTTGATGGGGGACAGGGGGCCGGAGAGACCCAGTACTTC. Encoded protein: CSVDGGQGAGETQYF.

This clonotype came up once. This may come from a read error, since a much larger clone is one base off. V and J are TRBV27 and TRBJ2-7, with TRBD1 matching over 9 bases. This CDR3 is built from 16 residues. The V gene's germline CDR1 is MNHEY and CDR2 SMNVEV (reference sequence). V lost 5 bases and J lost 7; bases outside the gene matches: 15. CDR3 in amino acids: CASSPWTGVPYNEQYF. CDR3 in DNA: TGTGCCAGCAGTCCTTGGACAGGGGTCCCCTACAATGAGCAGTACTTC.

This clonotype was detected many times. The chain links TRBV28 to TRBJ1-3; D unclear. CDR1 and CDR2 (germline): MDHEN, SYDVKM. The CDR3 consists of 16 residues. V was shortened by 6 bases and J by 0 bases, with 15 bases between the two germline ends. CDR3 in amino acids: CASSDSDGLSGNTIYF. CDR3 bases: TGTGCCAGCAGCGATTCGGACGGTCTCTCTGGAAACACCATATATTTT.

This clonotype was picked up many times. V usage is TRBV28 and J usage is TRBJ1-5, with D hard to call. Germline V lookup: CDR1 MDHEN, CDR2 SYDVKM. V was shortened by 1 base and J by 3 bases, with 10 bases between the two germline ends. The CDR3 is 15 residues long. DNA for the CDR3: TGTGCCAGCAGTTTATTTAGGACCTACAATCAGCCCCAGCATTTT. Translated: CASSLFRTYNQPQHF. Drawing the rest from reference TRBV28 and TRBJ1-5, the complete variable domain is DVKVTQSSRYLVKRTGEKVFLECVQDMDHENMFWYRQDPGLGLRLIYFSYDVKMKEKGDIPEGYSVSREKKERFSLILESASTNQTSMYLCASSLFRTYNQPQHFGDGTRLSIL.

This clonotype was seen repeatedly, ten times or more. The chain uses TRBV2 and TRBJ2-5; D not certain. V was clipped by 3 bases and J by 4 bases, with 3 bases between them. This CDR3 is 11 amino acids long. The germline CDR1 and CDR2 sequences are SNHLY and FYNNEI. CDR3 loop: CASSEIETQYF. The CDR3, as DNA: TGTGCCAGCAGTGAGATAGAGACCCAGTACTTC.

In DNA form, the CDR3 reads TGTGCCAGCAGTGCCCGGGACAGTTACAATCAGCCCCAGCATTTT. Its translation: CASSARDSYNQPQHF. The chain has TRBV6-4 and TRBJ1-5, with TRBD1 identical over 7 bases. J lost 3 bases, V lost 4 bases, and 6 bases had no gene match. The CDR3 covers 15 residues. In germline, CDR1 is MRHNA, CDR2 SNTAGT.

This clonotype occurred a few times. CDR3 in amino acids: CATSVTGSTGELFF. CDR3 in DNA: TGTGCCACCAGTGTTACAGGGTCCACCGGGGAGCTGTTTTTT. The gene calls are TRBV24-1 and TRBJ2-2; a possible D gene is TRBD1 (6 bases). Germline CDR1 KGHDR, CDR2 SFDVKD. The CDR3 covers 14 residues. Trimming removed 5 bases at V and 4 bases at J, with 10 bases between.

This clonotype was detected many times. V gene TRBV12-5 combines with J gene TRBJ1-2; D gene uncertain. V lost 1 base to trimming and J lost 4 bases, with 13 bases between them. Looked up from germline, CDR1 is LGHNT and CDR2 is FRNRAP. The CDR3 spans 15 residues. The CDR3 protein is CASGLGASGVYGYTF. DNA for the CDR3: TGTGCTAGTGGTTTGGGAGCGAGCGGGGTCTATGGCTACACCTTC.

This clonotype has at least ten counts. The J gene is TRBJ2-5, the V gene TRBV24-1, with D possibly being TRBD1 (5 bases). V dropped 0 bases and J dropped 2 bases, with 18 bases sitting between them. Per germline, CDR1 KGHDR and CDR2 SFDVKD. The CDR3 sequence is 18 residues long. The CDR3 DNA follows: TGTGCCACCAGTGATTTGCGTGGAACAGGCCTTGGTCAAGAGACCCAGTACTTC. Translated, it gives CATSDLRGTGLGQETQYF.

This clonotype was seen only a few times. This sequence joins TRBV19 and TRBJ2-7; D is unresolved. CDR1 LNHDA and CDR2 SQIVND come from the germline V gene (reference sequence). This CDR3 contains 15 residues. Trimming cost V 5 bases and J 0 bases, with 14 bases left between them. CDR3 in amino acids: CASSFVGGSSYEQYF. Written as DNA, the CDR3 is TGTGCCAGTAGTTTCGTAGGTGGCAGCTCCTACGAGCAGTACTTC.